The 21 T cell receptor beta chains in this list originate from one sample, sequenced in a study of cytomegalovirus exposure and HLA in healthy donors. Primers included in the PCR were 60 Vbeta and 13 Jbeta primers. Sequencing used immunoSEQ multiplex PCR; TCRdb keeps in-frame clones, though not all of them. Among roughly 56,000 clones listed, about 81% were seen once. Sequenced sample: PBMCs. All receptors come from a man in his fifties in good health and CMV-seropositive.

This clone showed up just a few times. Because the CDR3 is missing its conserved closing phenylalanine or tryptophan, this is likely a read error. The V gene is TRBV15, the J gene TRBJ1-4; 7 bases line up with TRBD1. The germline gives CDR1 LNHNV, CDR2 YYDKDF (reference sequence). The CDR3 has 15 amino acids. The DNA for the CDR3 is TGTGCCAACAGCAGCGAGGGACAGCATAATGAAAAACTGTTTTTG. The encoded protein is CANSSEGQHNEKLFL.

The gene calls are TRBV5-1 and TRBJ2-2; TRBD1 is a possible D gene (6 bases). Germline V gene data show CDR1 as SGHRS and CDR2 as YFSETQ. The CDR3 has 14 residues. V was pared by 4 bases and J by 2 bases, with 9 bases between. Written as DNA, the CDR3 is TGCGCCAGCAGCAGGGACATTAACACCGGGGAGCTGTTTTTT. This sequence encodes CASSRDINTGELFF.

V gene TRBV6-6 combines with J gene TRBJ1-5, with D maybe TRBD1 (6 bases). Trimming pared 6 bases from V and 5 bases from J, leaving 11 bases between. Germline V gene data show CDR1 as MNHNY and CDR2 as SVGAGI (reference sequence). CDR3 length: 13 residues. The CDR3 coding sequence is TGTGCCAGCAGGAGGGGGTCCGATCAGCCCCAGCATTTT. Translated: CASRRGSDQPQHF.

The rearrangement links TRBV6-5 to TRBJ1-2; D unclear. V was shortened by 5 bases and J by 2 bases, with 9 bases between the two germline ends. Germline CDR1 reads MNHEY; CDR2 reads SVGAGI. This CDR3 spans 13 amino acids. CDR3 residues: CASSEFENYGYTF. In DNA, the CDR3 is TGTGCCAGCAGTGAATTTGAGAACTATGGCTACACCTTC.

The chain couples TRBV5-4 to TRBJ2-2, with 8 bases that match TRBD1. The CDR3 contains 15 residues. V shed 4 bases, J shed 3 bases, and the junction held 5 bases outside the gene matches. Germline lookup yields CDR1 SGHNT and CDR2 YYREEE (reference sequence). The CDR3 bases are TGTGCCAGCAGCCCGGACAGGGTTTACACCGGGGAGCTGTTTTTT. Amino acid sequence: CASSPDRVYTGELFF.

Notes on this clone: Different DNA sequences within this sample yield the same CDR3. Here the CDR3 reads CASSDTSGGGLIPNEQFF. The CDR3 DNA sequence: TGCGCCAGCAGCGATACTAGCGGGGGCGGCCTCATTCCCAATGAGCAGTTCTTC. V gene TRBV10-2 combines with J gene TRBJ2-1; 11 bases fit TRBD2. With V trimmed by 6 bases and J by 6 bases, 16 bases remained unmatched. The CDR3 is 18 amino acids. The germline CDR1 and CDR2 sequences are WSHSY and SAAADI.

This clone was observed once. This chain connects TRBV21-1 to TRBJ2-5; TRBD2 was called by the table and not checked on the DNA. TRBV21-1 corresponds to a pseudogene. There are 16 residues in the CDR3. CDR3 protein: CASSKGLAGVGETQYF. CDR3 DNA sequence: TGTGCCAGCAGCAAGGGACTAGCGGGAGTGGGAGAGACCCAGTACTTC.

The V and J genes are TRBV11-1 and TRBJ2-3; weak D call: TRBD2 (6 bases). The CDR3 totals 11 residues. Trimming stripped 4 bases from V and 8 bases from J, with 7 bases between. Germline lookup yields CDR1 SGHAT and CDR2 FQDESV (reference sequence). DNA of the CDR3: TGTGCCAGCAGCTCCGGGGGTACGCAGTATTTT. Translating gives CASSSGGTQYF.

With regard to this clone: One end of the junction does not line up with germline, which may come from a read error. Written as DNA, the CDR3 is TGTGCCAGCAGCCAAGAACTAGTGTGGGACACAACCTCCTACTTC. Translated, it gives CASSQELVWDTTSYF. The V gene is TRBV4-2, the J gene TRBJ1-2; D may be TRBD1 (6 bases). The CDR3 runs to 15 residues. The V gene's germline CDR1 is LGHNA and CDR2 YNFKEQ.

In this sample, this clone turned up a few times. This chain joins TRBV5-1 and TRBJ2-7; D possibly corresponds to TRBD1 (6 bases). Germline V gene data show CDR1 as SGHRS and CDR2 as YFSETQ. Deletions cut 4 bases from V and 6 bases from J, with 20 bases between. This CDR3 contains 15 residues. DNA of the CDR3: TGCGCCAGCAGCGACAGGCCGCGGGTCCAGGCCGAGCAGTACTTC. Protein product: CASSDRPRVQAEQYF.

The V gene is TRBV19, the J gene TRBJ1-5, with D hard to call. The CDR3 has 14 amino acids. V was trimmed by 6 bases and J by 0 bases, leaving 9 bases between them. Germline loops: CDR1 LNHDA, CDR2 SQIVND (reference sequence). CDR3: CASRRFYSNQPQHF. CDR3 sequence (DNA): TGTGCCAGTAGACGGTTTTATAGCAATCAGCCCCAGCATTTT.

The chain is built from TRBV18 and TRBJ2-7; the D is unclear. Germline V gene sequence: CDR1 KGHSH, CDR2 LQKENI. Trimming took off 1 base at V and 6 bases at J, with 7 bases between the two ends. CDR3 length equals 12 residues. CDR3 loop: CASSPHLAEQYF. CDR3 nucleotides: TGTGCCAGCTCACCACATCTGGCCGAGCAGTACTTC.

The DNA for the CDR3 is TGTGCCAGCAGTGAAGTCAGGTCTCCGGACACCGGGGAGCTGTTTTTT. This codes for CASSEVRSPDTGELFF. The chain combines TRBV25-1 with TRBJ2-2; no clear D. This CDR3 has 16 amino acids. V lost 2 bases and J lost 3, with 13 bases in between. Germline values: CDR1 MGHDK, CDR2 SYGVNS.

Worth noting for this clone: A much larger clone lies one base from this, so it may be a read error. V usage is TRBV4-3 and J usage is TRBJ2-1; D unclear. Germline assignment: CDR1 LGHNA and CDR2 YSLEER. The CDR3 consists of 17 residues. Trimming took 6 bases from V and 3 from J, leaving 21 bases between them. CDR3 nucleotide sequence: TGCGCCAGCAGACAACATCTGATCGTACTCATCTACAATGAGCAGTTCTTC. This sequence encodes CASRQHLIVLIYNEQFF.

In its sample, this clone was seen a few times. This chain joins TRBV6-5 and TRBJ2-4; 12 bases match TRBD2. The CDR3 is 15 amino acids. V gave up 7 bases and J gave up 4 bases; unmatched junction bases: 5. Germline CDR1 reads MNHEY; CDR2 reads SVGAGI. The DNA of the CDR3 is TGTGCCAGCACCCGGACTAGCGGGACTAAAAACATTCAGTACTTC. Amino acids: CASTRTSGTKNIQYF.

A note on this clone: Mismatch with germline at one junction end may stem from a read error. The J gene is TRBJ2-2, the V gene TRBV27; 13 positions match TRBD2. The CDR3 contains 17 residues. The germline gives CDR1 MNHEY, CDR2 SMNVEV (reference sequence). The CDR3 is CVSSTGGLAGNTGELFF. In DNA, the CDR3 is TGTGTCAGCAGTACCGGGGGACTAGCGGGAAACACCGGGGAGCTGTTTTTT.

This rearrangement joins TRBV18 to TRBJ2-7, with TRBD1 matching over 7 bases. This CDR3 has 15 amino acids. The germline V gene has CDR1 KGHSH and CDR2 LQKENI. Unmatched junction bases numbered 11, after V lost 3 bases and J lost 6 bases. For the CDR3, the DNA is TGTGCCAGCTCACCGATCGGGACAGTTCCCGTCGAGCAGTACTTC. It encodes CASSPIGTVPVEQYF.

This sequence joins TRBV7-2 and TRBJ1-5; D is possibly TRBD1 (5 bases). The germline V and J ends were trimmed by 1 base and 4 bases, with 14 bases remaining between them. The CDR3 sequence is 16 residues long. Germline V CDR1 and CDR2: SGHTA, FQGNSA. The CDR3 region has the DNA TGTGCCAGCAGCTTAGTCGCACAGGAGCCTAATCAGCCCCAGCATTTT. It codes for CASSLVAQEPNQPQHF.

Note on this clone: This sample also contains other DNA sequences that code for the same CDR3. V usage is TRBV29-1 and J usage is TRBJ1-1; the match to TRBD1 covers 9 bases. This CDR3 is 12 amino acids long. Germline assignment: CDR1 SQVTM and CDR2 ANQGSEA. Trimming took 4 bases from V and 3 from J; bases not matched to a gene: 0. The chain's CDR3 is CSVGQGDTEAFF. The CDR3 DNA follows: TGCAGCGTTGGACAGGGGGACACTGAAGCTTTCTTT.

Note on this clone: One end of the junction is discordant with germline, which a read error may explain. V and J are TRBV11-2 and TRBJ2-7; 8 positions agree with TRBD1. CDR3 length equals 10 residues. From germline, CDR1 is SGHAT and CDR2 FQNNGV. CDR3 DNA sequence: TGTGCCAGCAGCGAGGGACAGGCAAGCTTC. Translating it yields CASSEGQASF.

The chain combines TRBV6-1 with TRBJ2-5; 7 bases are shared with TRBD1. CDR1 is MNHNS and CDR2 is SASEGT in the germline V gene. Unmatched junction bases numbered 7, after V lost 0 bases and J lost 3 bases. The CDR3 totals 16 residues. CDR3 loop: CASSEATQGVKETQYF. The DNA for the CDR3 is TGTGCCAGCAGTGAAGCAACGCAGGGGGTTAAAGAGACCCAGTACTTC.